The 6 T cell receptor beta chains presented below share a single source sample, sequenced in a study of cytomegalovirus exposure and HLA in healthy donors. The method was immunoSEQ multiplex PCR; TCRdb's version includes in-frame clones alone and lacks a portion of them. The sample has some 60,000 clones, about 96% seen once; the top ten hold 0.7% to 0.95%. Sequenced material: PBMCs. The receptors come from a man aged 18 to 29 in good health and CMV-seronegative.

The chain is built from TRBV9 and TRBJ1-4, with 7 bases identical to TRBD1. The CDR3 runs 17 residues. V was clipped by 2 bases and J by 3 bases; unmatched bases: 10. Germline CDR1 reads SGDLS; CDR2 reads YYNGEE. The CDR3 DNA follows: TGTGCCAGCAGCGTCCCCCAAGGACAGGTGCCTAATGAAAAACTGTTTTTT. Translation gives CASSVPQGQVPNEKLFF. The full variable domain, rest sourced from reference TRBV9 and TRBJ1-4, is DSGVTQTPKHLITATGQRVTLRCSPRSGDLSVYWYQQSLDQGLQFLIQYYNGEERAKGNILERFSAQQFPDLHSELNLSSLELGDSALYFCASSVPQGQVPNEKLFFGSGTQLSVL.

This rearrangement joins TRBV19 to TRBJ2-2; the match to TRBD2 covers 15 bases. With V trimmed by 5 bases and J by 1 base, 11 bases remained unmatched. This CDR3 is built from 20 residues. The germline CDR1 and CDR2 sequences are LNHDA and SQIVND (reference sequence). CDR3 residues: CASSSGLAGGGLKNTGELFF. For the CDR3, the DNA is TGTGCCAGTAGTTCGGGACTAGCGGGAGGCGGTCTAAAGAACACCGGGGAGCTGTTTTTT.

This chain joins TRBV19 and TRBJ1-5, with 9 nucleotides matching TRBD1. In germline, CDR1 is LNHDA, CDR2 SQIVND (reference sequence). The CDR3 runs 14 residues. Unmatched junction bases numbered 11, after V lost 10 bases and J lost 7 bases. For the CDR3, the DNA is TGTGCCACCTCAGGGGACAGGGCTAGGCAGCCCCAGCATTTT. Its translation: CATSGDRARQPQHF.

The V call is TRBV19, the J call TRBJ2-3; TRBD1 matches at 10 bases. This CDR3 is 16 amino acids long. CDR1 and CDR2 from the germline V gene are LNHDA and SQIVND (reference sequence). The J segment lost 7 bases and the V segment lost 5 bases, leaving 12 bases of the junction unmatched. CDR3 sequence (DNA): TGTGCCAGTAGTTCGAGGACAGGGGGTGCCCGGAATACGCAGTATTTT. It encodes CASSSRTGGARNTQYF.

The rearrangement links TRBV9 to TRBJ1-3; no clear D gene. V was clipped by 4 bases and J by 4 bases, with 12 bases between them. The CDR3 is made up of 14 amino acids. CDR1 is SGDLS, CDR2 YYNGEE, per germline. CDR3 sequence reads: CASSSLDRGNTIYF. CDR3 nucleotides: TGTGCCAGCAGCTCCCTAGACCGAGGAAACACCATATATTTT.

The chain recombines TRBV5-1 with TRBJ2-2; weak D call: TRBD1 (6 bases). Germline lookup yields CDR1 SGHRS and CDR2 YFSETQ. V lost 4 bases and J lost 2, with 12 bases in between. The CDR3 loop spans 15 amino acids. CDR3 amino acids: CASSRDTPNTGELFF. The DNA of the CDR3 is TGCGCCAGCAGCCGGGACACGCCTAACACCGGGGAGCTGTTTTTT. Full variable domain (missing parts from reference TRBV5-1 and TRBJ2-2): KAGVTQTPRYLIKTRGQQVTLSCSPISGHRSVSWYQQTPGQGLQFLFEYFSETQRNKGNFPGRFSGRQFSNSRSEMNVSTLELGDSALYLCASSRDTPNTGELFFGEGSRLTVL.